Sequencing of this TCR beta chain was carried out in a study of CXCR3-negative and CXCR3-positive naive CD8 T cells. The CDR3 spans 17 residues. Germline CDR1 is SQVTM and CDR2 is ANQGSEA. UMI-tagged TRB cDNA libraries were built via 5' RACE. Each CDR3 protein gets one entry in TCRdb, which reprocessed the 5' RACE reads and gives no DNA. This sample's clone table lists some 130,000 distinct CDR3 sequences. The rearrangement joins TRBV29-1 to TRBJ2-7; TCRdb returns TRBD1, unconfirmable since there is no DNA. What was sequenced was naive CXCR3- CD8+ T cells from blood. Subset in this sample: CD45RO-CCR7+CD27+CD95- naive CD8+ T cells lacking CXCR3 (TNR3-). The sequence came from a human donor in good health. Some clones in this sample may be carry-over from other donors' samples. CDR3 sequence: CSVEVWGRLAATYEQYF.